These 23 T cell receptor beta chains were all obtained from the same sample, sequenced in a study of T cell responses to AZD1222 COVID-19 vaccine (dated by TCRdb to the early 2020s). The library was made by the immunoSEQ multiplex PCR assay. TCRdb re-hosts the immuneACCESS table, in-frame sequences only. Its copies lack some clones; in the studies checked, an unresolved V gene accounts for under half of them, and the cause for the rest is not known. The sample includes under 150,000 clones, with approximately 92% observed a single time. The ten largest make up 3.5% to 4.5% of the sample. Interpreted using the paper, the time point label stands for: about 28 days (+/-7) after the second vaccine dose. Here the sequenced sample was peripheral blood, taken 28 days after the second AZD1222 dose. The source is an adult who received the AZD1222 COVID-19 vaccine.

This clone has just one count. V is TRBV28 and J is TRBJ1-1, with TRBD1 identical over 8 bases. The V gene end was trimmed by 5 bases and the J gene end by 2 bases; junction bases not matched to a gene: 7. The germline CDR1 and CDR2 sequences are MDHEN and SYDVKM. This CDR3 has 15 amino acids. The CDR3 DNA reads TGTGCCAGCAGTCCAGGGGACAGGATAAACACTGAAGCTTTCTTT. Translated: CASSPGDRINTEAFF.

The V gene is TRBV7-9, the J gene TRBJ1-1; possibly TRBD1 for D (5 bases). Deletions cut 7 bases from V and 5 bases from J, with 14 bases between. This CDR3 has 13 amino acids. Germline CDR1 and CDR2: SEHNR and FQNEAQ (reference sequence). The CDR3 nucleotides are TGTGCCAGCACCCGGGGGGGAGGGACTGAAGCTTTCTTT. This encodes CASTRGGGTEAFF.

DNA for the CDR3: TGTGCCAGCAGTTTAGCCGGGCCCGACCTCTATGAGCAGTTCTTC. This sequence encodes CASSLAGPDLYEQFF. This rearrangement joins TRBV28 to TRBJ2-1, with D unclear. The CDR3 contains 15 residues. Germline CDR1 is MDHEN and CDR2 is SYDVKM. Trimming shortened V by 2 bases and J by 8 bases, and 16 bases separated the two germline ends.

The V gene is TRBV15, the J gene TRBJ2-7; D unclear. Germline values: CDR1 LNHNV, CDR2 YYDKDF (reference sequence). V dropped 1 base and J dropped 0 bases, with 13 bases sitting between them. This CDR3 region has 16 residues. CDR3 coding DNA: TGTGCCACCAGCAGAGTCGGGCGCCTAAGCTCCTACGAGCAGTACTTC. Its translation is CATSRVGRLSSYEQYF.

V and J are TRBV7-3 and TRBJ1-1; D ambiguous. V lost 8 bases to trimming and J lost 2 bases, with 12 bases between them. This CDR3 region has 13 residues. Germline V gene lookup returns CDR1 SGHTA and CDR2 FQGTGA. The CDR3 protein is CASSQSRNTEAFF. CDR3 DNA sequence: TGTGCCAGCTCCCAGAGTCGAAACACTGAAGCTTTCTTT. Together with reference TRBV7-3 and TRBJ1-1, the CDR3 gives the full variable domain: GAGVSQTPSNKVTEKGKYVELRCDPISGHTALYWYRQSLGQGPEFLIYFQGTGAADDSGLPNDRFFAVRPEGSVSTLKIQRTERGDSAVYLCASSQSRNTEAFFGQGTRLTVV.

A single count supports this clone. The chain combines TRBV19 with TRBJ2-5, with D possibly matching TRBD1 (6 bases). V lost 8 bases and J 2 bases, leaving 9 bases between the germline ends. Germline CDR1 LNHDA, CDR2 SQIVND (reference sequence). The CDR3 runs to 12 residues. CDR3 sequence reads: CASGRGQETQYF. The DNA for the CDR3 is TGTGCCAGTGGAAGGGGGCAAGAGACCCAGTACTTC.

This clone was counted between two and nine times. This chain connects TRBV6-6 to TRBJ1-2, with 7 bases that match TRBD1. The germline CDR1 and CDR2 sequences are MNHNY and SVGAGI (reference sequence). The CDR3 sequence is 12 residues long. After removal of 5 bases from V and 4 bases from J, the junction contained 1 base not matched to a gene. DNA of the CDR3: TGTGCCAGCAGTCGGGACAGCTATGGCTACACCTTC. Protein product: CASSRDSYGYTF.

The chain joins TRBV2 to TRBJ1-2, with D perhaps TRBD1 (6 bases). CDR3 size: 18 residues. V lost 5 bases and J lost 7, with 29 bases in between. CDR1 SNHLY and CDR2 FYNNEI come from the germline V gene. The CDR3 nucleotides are TGTGCCAGCAGTACCACCGTGATGGGGGGGCCCGCCTTCGGTGGCTACACCTTC. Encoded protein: CASSTTVMGGPAFGGYTF.

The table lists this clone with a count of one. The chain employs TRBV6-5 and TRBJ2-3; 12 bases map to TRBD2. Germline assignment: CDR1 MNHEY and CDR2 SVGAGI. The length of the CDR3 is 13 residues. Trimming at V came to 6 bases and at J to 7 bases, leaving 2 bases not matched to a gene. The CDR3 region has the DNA TGTGCCAGCAGGGGGACTAGCGGGTATACGCAGTATTTT. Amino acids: CASRGTSGYTQYF.

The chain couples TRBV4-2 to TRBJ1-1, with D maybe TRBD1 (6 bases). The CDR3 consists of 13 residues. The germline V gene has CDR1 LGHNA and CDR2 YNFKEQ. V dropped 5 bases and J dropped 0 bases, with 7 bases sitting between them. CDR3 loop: CASSGQMNTEAFF. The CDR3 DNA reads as TGTGCCAGCAGCGGACAGATGAACACTGAAGCTTTCTTT.

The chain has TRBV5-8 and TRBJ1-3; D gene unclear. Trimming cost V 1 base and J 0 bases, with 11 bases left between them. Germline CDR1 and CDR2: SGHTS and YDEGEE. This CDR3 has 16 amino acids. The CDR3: CASSLYRILSGNTIYF. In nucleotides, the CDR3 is TGTGCCAGCAGCTTGTATCGGATACTCTCTGGAAACACCATATATTTT.

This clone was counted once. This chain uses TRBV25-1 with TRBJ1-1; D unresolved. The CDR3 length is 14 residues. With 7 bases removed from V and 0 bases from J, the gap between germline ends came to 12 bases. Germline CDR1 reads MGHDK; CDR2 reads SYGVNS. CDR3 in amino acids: CASNGGNMNTEAFF. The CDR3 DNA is TGTGCCAGCAATGGTGGAAACATGAACACTGAAGCTTTCTTT.

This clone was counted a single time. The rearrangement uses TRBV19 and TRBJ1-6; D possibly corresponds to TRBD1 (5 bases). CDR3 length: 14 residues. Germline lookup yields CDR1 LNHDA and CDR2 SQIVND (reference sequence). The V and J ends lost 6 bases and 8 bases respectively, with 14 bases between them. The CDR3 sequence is CASRKRDRDSPLHF. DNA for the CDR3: TGTGCCAGTAGAAAAAGGGACCGGGATTCACCCCTCCACTTT.

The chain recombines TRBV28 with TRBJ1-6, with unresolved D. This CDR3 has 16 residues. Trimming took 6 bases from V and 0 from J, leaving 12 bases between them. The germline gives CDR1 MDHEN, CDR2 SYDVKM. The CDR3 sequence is CASRLDQSSYNSPLHF. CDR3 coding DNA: TGTGCCAGCAGGCTTGATCAAAGCTCCTATAATTCACCCCTCCACTTT.

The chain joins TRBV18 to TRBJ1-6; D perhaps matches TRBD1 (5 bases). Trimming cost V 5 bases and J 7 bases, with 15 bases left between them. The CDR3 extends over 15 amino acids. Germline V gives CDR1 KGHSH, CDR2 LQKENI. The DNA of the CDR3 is TGTGCCAGCTCAAGTCTTCCCAGGGTGAATTCACCCCTCCACTTT. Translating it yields CASSSLPRVNSPLHF. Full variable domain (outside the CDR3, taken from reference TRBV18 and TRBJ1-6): NAGVMQNPRHLVRRRGQEARLRCSPMKGHSHVYWYRQLPEEGLKFMVYLQKENIIDESGMPKERFSAEFPKEGPSILRIQQVVRGDSAAYFCASSSLPRVNSPLHFGNGTRLTVT.

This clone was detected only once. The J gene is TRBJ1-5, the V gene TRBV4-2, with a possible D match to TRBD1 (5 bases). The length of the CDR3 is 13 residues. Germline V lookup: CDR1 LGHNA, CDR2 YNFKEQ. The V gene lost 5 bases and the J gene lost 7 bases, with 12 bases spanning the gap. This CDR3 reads CASSEGRDQPQHF. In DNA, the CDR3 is TGTGCCAGCAGCGAAGGCAGGGACCAGCCCCAGCATTTT.

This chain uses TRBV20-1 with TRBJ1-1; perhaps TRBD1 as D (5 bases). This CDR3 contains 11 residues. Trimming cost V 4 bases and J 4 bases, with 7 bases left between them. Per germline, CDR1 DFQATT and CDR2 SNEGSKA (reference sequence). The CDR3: CSATRATEAFF. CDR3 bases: TGCAGTGCTACCAGGGCCACTGAAGCTTTCTTT.

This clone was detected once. The CDR3, as DNA: TGCGCCAGCAGCTTGGGTCTTGAGGATACGCAGTATTTT. Its translation: CASSLGLEDTQYF. The chain joins TRBV5-1 to TRBJ2-3; D is unresolved. CDR1 SGHRS and CDR2 YFSETQ come from the germline V gene. The CDR3 has 13 residues. Trimming removed 0 bases from V and 6 bases from J, with 8 bases in between.

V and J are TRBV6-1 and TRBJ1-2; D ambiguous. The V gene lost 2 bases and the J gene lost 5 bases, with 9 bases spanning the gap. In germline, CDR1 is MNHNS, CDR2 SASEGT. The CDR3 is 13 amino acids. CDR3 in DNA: TGTGCCAGCAGTGAATGGTTATTTTATGGCTACACCTTC. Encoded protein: CASSEWLFYGYTF.

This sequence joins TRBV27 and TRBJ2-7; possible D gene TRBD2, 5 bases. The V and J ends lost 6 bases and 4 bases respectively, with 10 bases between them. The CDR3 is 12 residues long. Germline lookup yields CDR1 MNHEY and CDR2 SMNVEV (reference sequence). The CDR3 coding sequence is TGTGCCAGCAGACGGACTGTATACGAGCAGTACTTC. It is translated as CASRRTVYEQYF.

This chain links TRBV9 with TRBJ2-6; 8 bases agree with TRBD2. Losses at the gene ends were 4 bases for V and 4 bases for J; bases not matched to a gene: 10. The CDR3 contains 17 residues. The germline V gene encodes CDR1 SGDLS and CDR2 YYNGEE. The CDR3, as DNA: TGTGCCAGCAGCCTAAGAGCGGGAGCGGAAGGGGCCAACGTCCTGACTTTC. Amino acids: CASSLRAGAEGANVLTF.

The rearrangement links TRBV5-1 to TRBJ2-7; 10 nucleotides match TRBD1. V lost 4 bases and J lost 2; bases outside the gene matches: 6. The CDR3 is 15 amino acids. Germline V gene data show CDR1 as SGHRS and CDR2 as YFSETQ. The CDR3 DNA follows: TGCGCCAGCAGCCCCCTGACAGGGGGCACCTACGAGCAGTACTTC. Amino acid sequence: CASSPLTGGTYEQYF.

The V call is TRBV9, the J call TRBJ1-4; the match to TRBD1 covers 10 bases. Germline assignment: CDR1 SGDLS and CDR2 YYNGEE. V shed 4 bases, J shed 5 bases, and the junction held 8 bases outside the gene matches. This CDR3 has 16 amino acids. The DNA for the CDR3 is TGTGCCAGCAGCTCGACGGACAGGGGGGTCAATGAAAAACTGTTTTTT. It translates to CASSSTDRGVNEKLFF.